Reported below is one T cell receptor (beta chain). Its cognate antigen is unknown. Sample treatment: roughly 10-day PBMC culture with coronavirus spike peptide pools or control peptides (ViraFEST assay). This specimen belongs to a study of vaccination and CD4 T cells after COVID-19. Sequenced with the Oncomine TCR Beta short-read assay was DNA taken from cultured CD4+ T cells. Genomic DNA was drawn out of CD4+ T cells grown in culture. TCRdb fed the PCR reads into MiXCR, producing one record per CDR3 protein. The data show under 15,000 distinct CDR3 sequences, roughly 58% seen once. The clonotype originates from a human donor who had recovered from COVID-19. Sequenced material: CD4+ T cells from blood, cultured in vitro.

The CDR3 loop reads CASSRTLRQGEAFF. The DNA of the CDR3 is TGTGCCAGCAGTCGCACCTTACGACAGGGAGAAGCTTTCTTT. V gene TRBV6-1 combines with J gene TRBJ1-1; 7 bases agree with TRBD1. V lost 5 bases to trimming and J lost 8 bases; unmatched junction nucleotides: 11. In germline, CDR1 is MNHNS, CDR2 SASEGT. The CDR3 length is 14 residues.